What follows are 14 T cell receptor beta chains derived from one specimen sequenced in a study of blood T cell repertoires in COVID-19. The method was immunoSEQ multiplex PCR; TCRdb's version includes in-frame clones alone and lacks a portion of them. The sample holds some 230,000 clones; roughly 84% are singletons and the top ten take over 2.5%. Sequenced input: peripheral blood. The receptors were sampled from a man aged 45-60 years who had recovered from COVID-19.

The chain carries TRBV28 and TRBJ1-1; D possibly corresponds to TRBD1 (5 bases). The germline V and J ends were trimmed by 6 bases and 0 bases, with 17 bases remaining between them. This CDR3 comprises 16 residues. Per the germline V gene, CDR1 is MDHEN and CDR2 is SYDVKM. CDR3 loop: CASSPGGLPVNTEAFF. The CDR3 DNA reads TGTGCCAGCAGCCCGGGGGGGTTACCTGTGAACACTGAAGCTTTCTTT.

This chain links TRBV5-5 with TRBJ2-5; possibly TRBD2 for D (5 bases). The CDR3 sequence is 15 residues long. V dropped 0 bases and J dropped 1 base, with 10 bases sitting between them. Germline V gene lookup returns CDR1 SGHKS and CDR2 YYEKEE (reference sequence). CDR3 in amino acids: CASSLVLRAQETQYF. DNA for the CDR3: TGTGCCAGCAGCTTGGTCCTGAGGGCCCAAGAGACCCAGTACTTC.

The V gene is TRBV2, the J gene TRBJ1-5, with D possibly being TRBD1 (6 bases). Per germline, CDR1 SNHLY and CDR2 FYNNEI. The germline V and J ends were trimmed by 6 bases and 7 bases, with 13 bases remaining between them. This CDR3 spans 13 amino acids. CDR3 bases: TGTGCCAGCAGGTGGGGGGGCGGCCAGCCCCAGCATTTT. Its translation: CASRWGGGQPQHF.

This clone occurred once. V and J are TRBV18 and TRBJ2-5; 14 bases align to TRBD2. In germline, CDR1 is KGHSH, CDR2 LQKENI. This CDR3 is built from 17 residues. V was clipped by 1 base and J by 3 bases; unmatched bases: 4. The CDR3 here is CASSPQMGLAGEETQYF. The CDR3 nucleotides read TGTGCCAGCTCACCACAGATGGGACTAGCGGGAGAAGAGACCCAGTACTTC.

This clone was recorded only once. This sequence joins TRBV7-2 and TRBJ2-2; 11 bases are a match to TRBD2. Germline V lookup: CDR1 SGHTA, CDR2 FQGNSA. The J segment lost 7 bases and the V segment lost 6 bases, leaving 10 bases of the junction unmatched. This CDR3 has 16 amino acids. The CDR3 coding sequence is TGTGCCAGCAGTTTTAGACTAGCGGGACTTCTCGGGGAGCTGTTTTTT. It is translated as CASSFRLAGLLGELFF.

The V gene is TRBV29-1, the J gene TRBJ1-5; unclear D gene. The CDR3 totals 14 residues. The V end lost 4 bases, the J end lost 0 bases, and 10 bases lay between the germline ends. Germline loops: CDR1 SQVTM, CDR2 ANQGSEA. CDR3 protein: CSVVETNSNQPQHF. Written as DNA, the CDR3 is TGCAGCGTTGTAGAGACTAATAGCAATCAGCCCCAGCATTTT.

This clone was counted a single time. This chain links TRBV29-1 with TRBJ2-5; 9 bases are shared with TRBD1. This CDR3 spans 14 amino acids. V gave up 8 bases and J gave up 0 bases; unmatched junction bases: 7. Germline CDR1 reads SQVTM; CDR2 reads ANQGSEA. This CDR3 is CSLTDRGYQETQYF. For the CDR3, the DNA is TGCAGCTTAACAGACAGGGGGTACCAAGAGACCCAGTACTTC.

The gene calls are TRBV7-2 and TRBJ2-2; 11 bases agree with TRBD2. Germline CDR1 SGHTA, CDR2 FQGNSA. The CDR3 contains 18 residues. V shed 3 bases and J 4 bases; nucleotides not matched to a gene: 10. The CDR3 reads CASSFPLSLAGATGELFF. In DNA form, the CDR3 reads TGTGCCAGCAGCTTTCCCCTTTCACTAGCGGGAGCCACCGGGGAGCTGTTTTTT.

The chain uses TRBV30 and TRBJ1-5; 9 positions agree with TRBD1. Germline V CDR1 and CDR2: GTSNPN, SVGIG (reference sequence). Trimming at V came to 3 bases and at J to 2 bases, leaving 5 bases not matched to a gene. This CDR3 region has 15 residues. CDR3 in DNA: TGTGCCTGGAGCCCGGACAGGGGTGGCAATCAGCCCCAGCATTTT. It yields the protein CAWSPDRGGNQPQHF.

The chain is built from TRBV29-1 and TRBJ2-1; D remains ambiguous. Trimming took 7 bases from V and 0 from J, leaving 16 bases between them. The CDR3 has 15 residues. Per germline, CDR1 SQVTM and CDR2 ANQGSEA. The CDR3 DNA follows: TGCAGCGCCCAAGGCACGCGGAGCTCCTACAATGAGCAGTTCTTC. Its protein is CSAQGTRSSYNEQFF.

The genes are TRBV2 and TRBJ1-2; no firm D call. Per germline, CDR1 SNHLY and CDR2 FYNNEI. CDR3 length equals 14 residues. Trimming shortened V by 2 bases and J by 8 bases, and 15 bases separated the two germline ends. The CDR3 nucleotides read TGTGCCAGCAGTGAATATCGGGTCTCGGGGGGCTACACCTTC. This encodes CASSEYRVSGGYTF.

The CDR3 here is CASSQDGTGGLQETQYF. CDR3 bases: TGTGCCAGCAGCCAAGATGGAACAGGGGGTCTCCAAGAGACCCAGTACTTC. The chain carries TRBV3-1 (or the pseudogene TRBV3-2) and TRBJ2-5; 8 bases fit TRBD1. The germline V gene encodes CDR1 LGHDT and CDR2 YNNKEL (reference sequence). Trimming removed 0 bases from V and 1 base from J; junction bases left unmatched: 7. The CDR3 consists of 17 residues.

CDR3 sequence reads: CASSQEGTGGYEQYF. The CDR3, as DNA: TGTGCCAGCAGCCAAGAAGGGACAGGGGGATACGAGCAGTACTTC. V is TRBV3-1 (or the pseudogene TRBV3-2) and J is TRBJ2-7; TRBD1 matches 11 bases. Per germline, CDR1 LGHDT and CDR2 YNNKEL (reference sequence). The CDR3 contains 15 residues. With 0 bases clipped from V and 4 bases from J, the junction kept 2 bases outside the gene matches.

The chain uses TRBV18 and TRBJ2-3; the match to TRBD2 covers 9 bases. The CDR3 runs 17 residues. Germline CDR1 KGHSH, CDR2 LQKENI. Trimming cost V 3 bases and J 0 bases; bases outside gene matches: 7. The CDR3 DNA sequence: TGTGCCAGCTCACCGATCCCTAGCGGGAAGAGCACAGATACGCAGTATTTT. This encodes CASSPIPSGKSTDTQYF. Supplemented by reference TRBV18 and TRBJ2-3, the full variable domain reads NAGVMQNPRHLVRRRGQEARLRCSPMKGHSHVYWYRQLPEEGLKFMVYLQKENIIDESGMPKERFSAEFPKEGPSILRIQQVVRGDSAAYFCASSPIPSGKSTDTQYFGPGTRLTVL.